Presented here are 25 T cell receptor beta chains from one specimen sequenced in a study of shared clonotypes between healthy human individuals. Naive CD8 cells comprised CD45RO-negative, CCR7-positively selected cells, excluding terminally differentiated effector memory CD45RA+ cells. The table came from immunoSEQ multiplex PCR; TCRdb's copy has only in-frame clones and leaves some out. The sample lists 800,000 to 950,000 clones; about 96% were seen once. The sample taken for sequencing was naive CD8+ T cells sorted from blood. The receptors stem from a man aged 25 to 40 in good health.

The chain links TRBV20-1 to TRBJ2-7, with D hard to call. Trimming shortened V by 5 bases and J by 7 bases, and 12 bases separated the two germline ends. CDR3 length: 11 amino acids. CDR1 is DFQATT and CDR2 is SNEGSKA in the germline V gene (reference sequence). This CDR3 is CSAQVPPEQYF. DNA of the CDR3: TGCAGTGCTCAAGTCCCCCCAGAGCAGTACTTC.

The gene calls are TRBV29-1 and TRBJ1-1, with 9 positions matching TRBD1. CDR1 and CDR2 from the germline V gene are SQVTM and ANQGSEA. The trim removed 2 bases at V and 6 bases at J, leaving 7 bases unmatched. This CDR3 is 14 amino acids long. CDR3 DNA sequence: TGCAGCGTTGAACCGGGACAGGGAGGCGCTGAAGCTTTCTTT. Translation gives CSVEPGQGGAEAFF.

The rearrangement links TRBV28 to TRBJ2-1, with no clear D. Germline lookup yields CDR1 MDHEN and CDR2 SYDVKM. This CDR3 is built from 14 residues. V dropped 3 bases and J dropped 3 bases, with 9 bases sitting between them. Here the CDR3 DNA reads TGTGCCAGCAGTTTCGTAGGCAGCTACAATGAGCAGTTCTTC. Encoded protein: CASSFVGSYNEQFF.

This rearrangement joins TRBV28 to TRBJ2-1; D uncertain. CDR1 and CDR2 (germline): MDHEN, SYDVKM. Between the trimmed V and J ends, which lost 3 bases and 5 bases, there was a span of 5 bases. CDR3 length: 12 amino acids. The CDR3 DNA reads as TGTGCCAGCAGTTTTTTCGACAATGAGCAGTTCTTC. It is translated as CASSFFDNEQFF.

This chain uses TRBV11-2 with TRBJ2-5; D is perhaps TRBD1 or TRBD2 (5 bases each). V lost 5 bases, J lost 0 bases, and 13 bases lay in between. The CDR3 runs 15 residues. Per germline, CDR1 SGHAT and CDR2 FQNNGV. The CDR3 protein is CASSPGAGYQETQYF. The CDR3 region has the DNA TGTGCCAGCAGCCCCGGGGCAGGGTACCAAGAGACCCAGTACTTC. Using reference TRBV11-2 and TRBJ2-5 for the parts outside the CDR3, the full variable domain is EAGVAQSPRYKIIEKRQSVAFWCNPISGHATLYWYQQILGQGPKLLIQFQNNGVVDDSQLPKDRFSAERLKGVDSTLKIQPAKLEDSAVYLCASSPGAGYQETQYFGPGTRLLVL.

This clone appeared once. This CDR3 is also generated by other DNA sequences in the sample. This rearrangement joins TRBV27 to TRBJ2-7, with TRBD1 identical over 8 bases. The junction had 5 bases not matched to a gene; V was cut back by 3 bases and J by 4 bases. Germline-derived CDR1 and CDR2 are MNHEY and SMNVEV (reference sequence). The CDR3 sequence is 14 residues long. As DNA, the CDR3 is TGTGCCAGCAGTTTGGGACAGGACCCTTACGAGCAGTACTTC. Translating it yields CASSLGQDPYEQYF.

V usage is TRBV13 and J usage is TRBJ2-2; D gene ambiguous. CDR3 length: 13 residues. Germline assignment: CDR1 PRHDT and CDR2 FYEKMQ (reference sequence). Trimming stripped 1 base from V and 5 bases from J, with 5 bases between. CDR3 bases: TGTGCCAGCAGCTTAGTGGTGACCGGGGAGCTGTTTTTT. Its translation is CASSLVVTGELFF.

This clone has just one count. The chain is built from TRBV2 and TRBJ2-7, with D maybe TRBD1 (5 bases). The V end lost 1 base, the J end lost 3 bases, and 16 bases lay between the germline ends. The length of the CDR3 is 16 residues. CDR1 and CDR2 from the germline V gene are SNHLY and FYNNEI. The CDR3 spells CASSEGAAGQNYEQYF. CDR3 in DNA: TGTGCCAGCAGTGAAGGGGCGGCAGGGCAAAACTACGAGCAGTACTTC.

J is TRBJ2-7 and V is TRBV6-5; D gene ambiguous. V shed 2 bases and J shed 2 bases, with 13 bases lying between them. This CDR3 has 15 amino acids. Germline V CDR1 and CDR2: MNHEY, SVGAGI. The CDR3 protein is CASSYRVSETYEQYF. CDR3 in DNA: TGTGCCAGCAGTTACCGGGTCTCAGAGACCTACGAGCAGTACTTC.

For this clone: The same CDR3 can be traced to other DNA sequences in this sample. The chain has TRBV10-3 and TRBJ2-7; the match to TRBD1 covers 7 bases. This CDR3 spans 13 amino acids. CDR1 is ENHRY, CDR2 SYGVKD, per germline. V lost 3 bases to trimming and J lost 2 bases; unmatched junction nucleotides: 1. The CDR3 DNA reads as TGTGCCATCAGTGAAACAGGGGCCTACGAGCAGTACTTC. Translating it yields CAISETGAYEQYF.

The rearrangement joins TRBV10-3 to TRBJ2-5, with TRBD1 identical over 8 bases. The CDR3 loop spans 13 amino acids. Per the germline V gene, CDR1 is ENHRY and CDR2 is SYGVKD. Trimming removed 8 bases from V and 5 bases from J; junction bases left unmatched: 7. The CDR3 DNA reads TGTGCCATCGTCGGACAGGGCAATGAGACCCAGTACTTC. Residues: CAIVGQGNETQYF.

J is TRBJ2-7 and V is TRBV30; D call uncertain. Per germline, CDR1 GTSNPN and CDR2 SVGIG (reference sequence). Trimming shortened V by 4 bases and J by 3 bases, and 10 bases separated the two germline ends. CDR3 length: 12 residues. The CDR3 DNA reads as TGTGCCTGGAAAACGACAAACTACGAGCAGTACTTC. Its protein is CAWKTTNYEQYF.

The chain is built from TRBV7-7 and TRBJ2-1; TRBD2 aligns across 14 bases. Germline V gene data show CDR1 as SSHAT and CDR2 as FNYEAQ (reference sequence). V was clipped by 4 bases and J by 0 bases; unmatched bases: 14. CDR3 length: 21 residues. CDR3 nucleotides: TGTGCCAGCAGCTCTCAGATCGGACTAGCGGGAGGCCCGGGCTCCTACAATGAGCAGTTCTTC. It encodes CASSSQIGLAGGPGSYNEQFF.

This chain uses TRBV6-5 with TRBJ2-1; 8 bases agree with TRBD2. The CDR3 loop spans 14 amino acids. The V segment lost 6 bases and the J segment 4 bases; nucleotides outside the gene matches: 5. The germline CDR1 and CDR2 sequences are MNHEY and SVGAGI. The chain's CDR3 is CASSGLATYNEQFF. The DNA for the CDR3 is TGTGCCAGCAGCGGACTAGCTACTTACAATGAGCAGTTCTTC.

This chain links TRBV7-6 with TRBJ2-7; TRBD2 agrees at 10 bases. From germline, CDR1 is SGHVS and CDR2 FNYEAQ. V gave up 5 bases and J gave up 7 bases; unmatched junction bases: 8. The CDR3 runs 14 residues. This CDR3 reads CASSQGASGSEQYF. For the CDR3, the DNA is TGTGCCAGCAGCCAGGGGGCTAGCGGGAGTGAGCAGTACTTC.

In its sample, this clone was seen a few times. The DNA of the CDR3 is TGTGCCAGCAGCTCTACAGGGGGGAACCAGCCCCAGCATTTT. It encodes CASSSTGGNQPQHF. This sequence joins TRBV12-1 and TRBJ1-5; the DNA was not used to check the table's D call, TRBD1. TRBV12-1 represents a pseudogene. This CDR3 comprises 14 residues.

This chain joins TRBV29-1 and TRBJ2-7; D not resolved. The V end was cut by 4 bases, the J end by 6 bases, with 10 bases between. This CDR3 is built from 11 residues. Germline V gene lookup returns CDR1 SQVTM and CDR2 ANQGSEA. The CDR3 protein is CSVGGRSEQYF. The CDR3 nucleotides are TGCAGCGTTGGGGGAAGGAGCGAGCAGTACTTC.

On this clone itself: The same CDR3 is also encoded by other DNA sequences in this sample. CDR3 in DNA: TGTGCCAGCAGTTACTCCGGGACAGGGGGCGAGACCCAGTACTTC. This gives the protein CASSYSGTGGETQYF. The chain joins TRBV6-5 to TRBJ2-5; 12 positions match TRBD1. Per the germline V gene, CDR1 is MNHEY and CDR2 is SVGAGI. The CDR3 sequence is 15 residues long. With 0 bases clipped from V and 5 bases from J, the junction kept 1 base outside the gene matches.

This chain connects TRBV5-6 to TRBJ2-4; 7 nucleotides match TRBD1. Germline loops: CDR1 SGHDT, CDR2 YYEEEE. The CDR3 sequence is 15 residues long. Trimming took 4 bases from V and 7 from J; bases not matched to a gene: 11. CDR3 residues: CASSVTTTGLNIQYF. CDR3 sequence (DNA): TGTGCCAGCAGCGTGACTACGACAGGGTTGAACATTCAGTACTTC.

The rearrangement links TRBV7-9 to TRBJ2-2, with a possible D match to TRBD1 (6 bases). CDR1 is SEHNR, CDR2 FQNEAQ, per germline (reference sequence). Trimming left V 5 bases short and J 1 base short, with 11 bases between. The CDR3 extends over 15 amino acids. CDR3 sequence reads: CASSPEGGNTGELFF. The DNA of the CDR3 is TGTGCCAGCAGCCCGGAAGGGGGGAACACCGGGGAGCTGTTTTTT.

The chain employs TRBV7-3 and TRBJ2-7; the D is unclear. V shed 5 bases and J shed 7 bases, with 15 bases lying between them. Germline V gives CDR1 SGHTA, CDR2 FQGTGA. This CDR3 is 13 amino acids long. The CDR3 bases are TGTGCCAGCAGCCAACAGAGCTCTGGGGAGCAGTACTTC. Amino acid sequence: CASSQQSSGEQYF.

This clone is a singleton in its sample. The V and J genes are TRBV10-3 and TRBJ2-7; 7 nucleotides align to TRBD1. Germline trimming cut 4 bases from V and 4 bases from J; bases unmatched to any gene: 10. CDR3 length equals 15 residues. The germline CDR1 and CDR2 sequences are ENHRY and SYGVKD. This CDR3 reads CAISGPSDRAYEQYF. The CDR3 nucleotides read TGTGCCATCAGTGGTCCCTCCGACAGGGCGTACGAGCAGTACTTC.

The chain carries TRBV28 and TRBJ2-7; 15 bases are a match to TRBD2. With 6 bases clipped from V and 4 bases from J, the junction kept 4 bases outside the gene matches. In germline, CDR1 is MDHEN, CDR2 SYDVKM. The length of the CDR3 is 15 residues. This CDR3 is CASSPGLAGGYEQYF. CDR3 bases: TGTGCCAGCAGCCCTGGACTAGCGGGAGGGTACGAGCAGTACTTC.

The chain is built from TRBV9 and TRBJ2-5; D not resolved. This CDR3 is 13 amino acids long. Germline V gene sequence: CDR1 SGDLS, CDR2 YYNGEE. Trimming cost V 0 bases and J 4 bases, with 7 bases left between them. The CDR3 region is CASSVDSRETQYF. CDR3 nucleotide sequence: TGTGCCAGCAGCGTAGATAGCCGAGAGACCCAGTACTTC.

The genes are TRBV4-1 and TRBJ2-7; maybe TRBD2 (6 bases). The germline CDR1 and CDR2 sequences are MGHRA and YSYEKL. The CDR3 contains 16 residues. Trimming took off 1 base at V and 5 bases at J, with 18 bases between the two ends. The DNA of the CDR3 is TGCGCCAGCAGCCAAGGAACGGTCTACGGGAGCGACGAGCAGTACTTC. Its protein product is CASSQGTVYGSDEQYF.